This T cell receptor (beta chain) was captured by sequencing in a study of blood T cell repertoires in COVID-19 (dated by TCRdb to 2018 to 2020). At the level of the whole study: Collaborator samples came from the United States, Italy and Spain and covered acute and convalescent phases of COVID-19. Samples were obtained from the ongoing ImmuneRACE study (first 160 participants) and from some 1,300 subjects provided by 6 global collaborators. Deeply sampled blood TCRbeta repertoires from subjects exposed to, actively infected with, or recovered from COVID-19 were included in the dataset. A de-identified subject ID, COVID-19 status, age in years and sex were almost always included in the sample metadata. Where available, HLA class I and class II types were taken from metadata supplied by the sample provider and were not determined by assay-based typing. The repertoires were released in a freely available public database meant as a resource for research on the immune response to SARS-CoV-2. The prospective study material was composed of cDNA or gDNA derived from T cells, B-cell-depleted T cells, or PBMCs. Results the study describes overall, beyond this receptor: How much clinical and demographic metadata was included differed by source and by participant, and the metadata was provided uncurated.

TCRbeta CDR3 regions were amplified from genomic DNA by means of the immunoSEQ Assay, a bias-controlled multiplex PCR. The study's processing was this. Nucleated cell counts per sample were estimated from amplification of reference gene primers within the assay. To quantify the absolute abundance of each unique TCRbeta CDR3 rearrangement, sequence reads were collapsed and filtered. Productive Simpson clonality was computed per sample as the square root of Simpson's diversity index over productive rearrangements. TCRdb limited this immuneACCESS table to in-frame rearrangements with V and J called. A share of clones is missing; checked studies link under half to unresolved V genes, and the rest is unexplained. V and J calls plus clone size are reproduced from that table; the DNA served to infer D and trimming. This sample comprises more than 250,000 clones, around 88% of them detected only once. The ten largest clones capture about 5.7% of the sample.

A word on this clone: Its antigen has not been determined. Base-call qualities are not available, and no considerably larger clone is one nucleotide away.

As encoded in the germline V gene (reference sequence), CDR1 is SEHNR while CDR2 is FQNEAQ. Ends trimmed: V by 4 bases, J by 4 bases; bases unmatched to a gene: 7. The CDR3, cysteine through phenylalanine, is 15 amino acids long. Only CDR3 DNA is held: 45 bases, read in frame from base 1. Enrolling through a virtual design, the prospective study's participants ranged in age from roughly 18 to 90 years and lived across 24 United States geographic areas. In the prospective study, participants were assigned to cohorts based on the clinical history participants reported in a screening survey and a study questionnaire. For ImmuneRACE Cohort 3, a participant was defined as recovered based on two consecutive negative NP/OP PCR tests, clearance by a healthcare professional, or resolution of symptoms. In the prospective study, whole blood, serum and a nasopharyngeal or oropharyngeal swab were collected from each participant by mobile phlebotomists. Additional blood draws and questionnaires over an approximately 2-month period could optionally be provided by prospective study participants. Blood samples from the prospective study were shipped frozen or at room temperature prior to DNA extraction.

The receptor was isolated from a woman aged 40 to 50 who had recovered from COVID-19. The rearranged chain carries TRBV7-9 and TRBJ2-7, and TRBD1 matches 10 of the central bases. Sequencing was carried out using PBMCs or T cells enriched from blood (not recorded which). CDR3 loop: CASSSMTGGKYEQYF. At the DNA level, the sequence is TGTGCCAGCAGCTCGATGACAGGGGGCAAGTACGAGCAGTACTTC.